This entry lists 11 T cell receptor beta chains sequenced from one sample in a study of blood T cells in healthy people across ages. For the second PCR, which ran for roughly 6 to 11 cycles, a sample-barcoded 5' primer and a J-beta primer mix were used. Each CDR3 protein is one row after TCRdb ran MiXCR on the 5' RACE reads. The sample records roughly 700,000 distinct CDR3 sequences, approximately 50% being singletons. Sequencing input: blood. All receptors derive from a woman aged 55 to 70 in good health.

This clonotype was seen a few times. This sequence joins TRBV20-1 and TRBJ2-7; 7 positions match TRBD1. The CDR3 sequence is 15 residues long. With V trimmed by 0 bases and J by 5 bases, 10 bases remained unmatched. CDR1 and CDR2 from the germline V gene are DFQATT and SNEGSKA (reference sequence). The CDR3 nucleotides are TGCAGTGCTAGAGATTCCTCCGGGACAGTCAACGAGCAGTACTTC. It specifies CSARDSSGTVNEQYF.

The V and J genes are TRBV20-1 and TRBJ1-6; tentatively, D is TRBD1 (6 bases). Germline assignment: CDR1 DFQATT and CDR2 SNEGSKA (reference sequence). V gave up 5 bases and J gave up 10 bases, with 21 bases separating them. The CDR3 has 15 amino acids. The DNA of the CDR3 is TGCAGTGCTCGCTACCAGGGGCCCTTGGGGTCACCCCTCCACTTT. Amino acids: CSARYQGPLGSPLHF.

This clonotype has at least ten counts. This rearrangement joins TRBV11-2 to TRBJ2-5, with D possibly TRBD1 on 5 matching bases. Germline V lookup: CDR1 SGHAT, CDR2 FQNNGV. The germline V and J ends were trimmed by 0 bases and 2 bases, with 10 bases remaining between them. This CDR3 has 15 residues. In DNA form, the CDR3 reads TGTGCCAGCAGCTTAGAGGGGCCATCTCAAGAGACCCAGTACTTC. This codes for CASSLEGPSQETQYF.

The J gene is TRBJ1-1, the V gene TRBV7-9; no clear D. The CDR3 sequence is 11 residues long. CDR1 and CDR2 from the germline V gene are SEHNR and FQNEAQ (reference sequence). Trimming pared 5 bases from V and 11 bases from J, leaving 12 bases between. The CDR3 reads CASSRGGWAFF. The DNA of the CDR3 is TGTGCCAGCAGCCGCGGAGGTTGGGCTTTCTTT.

In its sample, this clonotype was seen a few times. Relative to the germline gene, one junction end is altered; a read error may explain this. This chain uses TRBV7-2 with TRBJ2-5; D is possibly TRBD2 (5 bases). From germline, CDR1 is SGHTA and CDR2 FQGNSA. The CDR3 is made up of 12 amino acids. CDR3 loop: CASSYDLAELFF. DNA for the CDR3: TGTGCCAGCAGCTATGATCTAGCAGAGTTGTTCTTC.

V and J are TRBV7-8 and TRBJ2-3, with D hard to call. V dropped 1 base and J dropped 2 bases, with 10 bases sitting between them. Per the germline V gene, CDR1 is SGHVS and CDR2 is FQNEAQ. This CDR3 has 15 amino acids. CDR3 residues: CASSLGQTITDTQYF. In nucleotides, the CDR3 is TGTGCCAGCAGCTTAGGGCAAACGATCACAGATACGCAGTATTTT.

CDR3 DNA sequence: TGTGCCAGCAGCTTAGGTGTTGGAACCTACGAGCAGTACTTC. Protein sequence: CASSLGVGTYEQYF. The chain is built from TRBV7-9 and TRBJ2-5; D ambiguous. The J call may be incorrect, as the DNA end agrees better with TRBJ2-7. The CDR3 runs 14 residues. Germline lookup yields CDR1 SEHNR and CDR2 FQNEAQ (reference sequence).

The chain couples TRBV28 to TRBJ2-3, with TRBD1 matching 7 bases. Germline V gene sequence: CDR1 MDHEN, CDR2 SYDVKM. V lost 2 bases, J lost 2 bases, and 7 bases stayed unmatched. CDR3 length equals 16 residues. CDR3 sequence (DNA): TGTGCCAGCAGTTTAAGGACAGGACCCCTCACAGATACGCAGTATTTT. Its translation: CASSLRTGPLTDTQYF.

This rearrangement joins TRBV6-2 or TRBV6-3 to TRBJ1-2; possible D gene TRBD1, 6 bases. This CDR3 has 15 residues. The germline gives CDR1 MNHEY, CDR2 SVGEGT. V was trimmed by 1 base and J by 2 bases, leaving 11 bases between them. Here the CDR3 DNA reads TGTGCCAGCAGTTACTTAAGGACAGCAAACTATGGCTACACCTTC. Amino acids: CASSYLRTANYGYTF.

This clonotype was recorded a few times. The rearrangement uses TRBV20-1 and TRBJ2-1; TRBD2 aligns across 11 bases. Looked up from germline, CDR1 is DFQATT and CDR2 is SNEGSKA (reference sequence). J was trimmed by 2 bases and V by 6 bases; bases with no gene match: 9. This CDR3 has 16 amino acids. The CDR3 region is CSAPSSGRSPYNEQFF. In nucleotides, the CDR3 is TGCAGTGCCCCCTCTAGCGGGAGGTCGCCCTACAATGAGCAGTTCTTC.

This clonotype has only a few counts. The chain employs TRBV6-6 and TRBJ2-7; unclear D gene. CDR3 length equals 14 residues. CDR1 and CDR2 from the germline V gene are MNHNY and SVGAGI (reference sequence). V lost 6 bases and J 3 bases, leaving 15 bases between the germline ends. CDR3 amino acids: CASSYGGRIYEQYF. For the CDR3, the DNA is TGTGCCAGCAGCTACGGCGGCCGGATCTACGAGCAGTACTTC.